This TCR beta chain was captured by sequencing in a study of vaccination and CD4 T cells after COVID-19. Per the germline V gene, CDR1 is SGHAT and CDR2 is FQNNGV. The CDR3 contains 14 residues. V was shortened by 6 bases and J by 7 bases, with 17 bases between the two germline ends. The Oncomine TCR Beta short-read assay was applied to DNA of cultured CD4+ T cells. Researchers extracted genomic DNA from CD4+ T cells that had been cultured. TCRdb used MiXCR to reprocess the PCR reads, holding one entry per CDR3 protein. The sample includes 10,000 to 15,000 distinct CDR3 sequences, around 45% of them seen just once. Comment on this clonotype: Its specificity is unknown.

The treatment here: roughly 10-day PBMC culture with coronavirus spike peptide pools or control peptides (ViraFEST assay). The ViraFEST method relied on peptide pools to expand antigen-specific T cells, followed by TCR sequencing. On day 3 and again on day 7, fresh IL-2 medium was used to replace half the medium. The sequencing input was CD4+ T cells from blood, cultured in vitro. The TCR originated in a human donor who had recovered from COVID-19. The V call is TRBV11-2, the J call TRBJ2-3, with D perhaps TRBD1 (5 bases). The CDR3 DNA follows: TGTGCCAGCAGAGGGGTATTTCTTCGCAATACGCAGTATTTT. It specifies CASRGVFLRNTQYF.